What follows are 24 T cell receptor beta chains derived from one specimen sequenced in a study of OX40 agonist ivuxolimab in advanced cancers. Assay used: immunoSEQ multiplex PCR; TCRdb lists only in-frame clones, some missing. Among 70,000 to 80,000 clones listed, roughly nine tenths were seen once. The source material was CD4+ or CD8+ T cells sorted from blood, sampled in a trial of the OX40 agonist ivuxolimab. The receptors were gathered from an adult with an advanced solid tumor such as melanoma, head and neck, liver or kidney cancer.

This clone was seen once. The rearrangement links TRBV7-2 to TRBJ2-3; 10 nucleotides align to TRBD1. The germline CDR1 and CDR2 sequences are SGHTA and FQGNSA. Trimming at V came to 5 bases and at J to 4 bases, leaving 12 bases not matched to a gene. CDR3 length equals 17 residues. The CDR3 is CASSPGWGQGQADTQYF. In DNA, the CDR3 is TGTGCCAGCAGCCCCGGTTGGGGACAGGGGCAGGCAGATACGCAGTATTTT.

The V and J genes are TRBV19 and TRBJ2-2, with 11 bases matching TRBD2. Germline trimming cut 7 bases from V and 7 bases from J; bases unmatched to any gene: 8. CDR3 size: 15 residues. Germline V CDR1 and CDR2: LNHDA, SQIVND (reference sequence). CDR3 bases: TGTGCCAGTAAAACAACTAGCGGGGGAATCGGGGAGCTGTTTTTT. This translates into CASKTTSGGIGELFF.

As for this clone: Within the sample, other DNA sequences also encode this same CDR3. J is TRBJ1-3 and V is TRBV7-2; possibly TRBD1 for D (5 bases). From germline, CDR1 is SGHTA and CDR2 FQGNSA. This CDR3 region has 16 residues. V shed 1 base and J shed 0 bases, with 10 bases lying between them. As DNA, the CDR3 is TGTGCCAGCAGCTTAGAGGGGACTTTCTCTGGAAACACCATATATTTT. It specifies CASSLEGTFSGNTIYF.

This rearrangement joins TRBV7-2 to TRBJ1-2; no clear D gene. Germline CDR1 SGHTA, CDR2 FQGNSA. With 2 bases removed from V and 4 bases from J, the gap between germline ends came to 11 bases. There are 14 residues in the CDR3. CDR3 in amino acids: CASSLSPGSYGYTF. CDR3 nucleotides: TGTGCCAGCAGCTTATCCCCGGGGAGCTATGGCTACACCTTC.

J is TRBJ2-2 and V is TRBV6-5, with D unclear. Germline loops: CDR1 MNHEY, CDR2 SVGAGI. The length of the CDR3 is 14 residues. Trimming removed 0 bases at V and 8 bases at J, with 10 bases between. The CDR3: CASSYSRGEGELFF. DNA of the CDR3: TGTGCCAGCAGTTACTCGCGAGGCGAGGGGGAGCTGTTTTTT.

The chain is built from TRBV7-2 and TRBJ2-5, with a weak D call TRBD2 (6 bases). V was trimmed by 6 bases and J by 3 bases, leaving 23 bases between them. Germline-derived CDR1 and CDR2 are SGHTA and FQGNSA. CDR3 length: 17 residues. In DNA, the CDR3 is TGTGCCAGCAGTCCTGACGCTGCGCGGGGTAGGGAAGAGACCCAGTACTTC. Translated, it gives CASSPDAARGREETQYF.

The CDR3 nucleotides are TGTGCCAGCCTACGGGCGGGAGTAGACACCGGGGAGCTGTTTTTT. Its translation is CASLRAGVDTGELFF. The chain is built from TRBV18 and TRBJ2-2; TRBD2 matches at 7 bases. The CDR3 has 15 residues. Germline CDR1 is KGHSH and CDR2 is LQKENI. V was pared by 8 bases and J by 3 bases, with 9 bases of the junction left unmatched.

The chain recombines TRBV10-3 with TRBJ2-5, with D possibly called TRBD1 or TRBD2 (5 bases each). The CDR3 covers 13 residues. Looked up from germline, CDR1 is ENHRY and CDR2 is SYGVKD. Trimming left V 9 bases short and J 5 bases short, with 16 bases between. The DNA for the CDR3 is TGTGCCATTTCCGCCGGGACGTTCGAGACCCAGTACTTC. Translated, it gives CAISAGTFETQYF.

This chain connects TRBV5-1 to TRBJ1-1; D call uncertain. The CDR3 covers 13 residues. Germline assignment: CDR1 SGHRS and CDR2 YFSETQ. V lost 1 base and J 1 base, leaving 5 bases between the germline ends. The CDR3 reads CASSLTANTEAFF. The CDR3 DNA sequence: TGCGCCAGCAGCTTGACAGCGAACACTGAAGCTTTCTTT.

The chain is built from TRBV7-9 and TRBJ2-7; D is perhaps TRBD2 (6 bases). Looked up from germline, CDR1 is SEHNR and CDR2 is FQNEAQ (reference sequence). V was clipped by 2 bases and J by 7 bases, with 15 bases between them. This CDR3 has 14 amino acids. This chain's CDR3 is CASSLRSPGEEQYF. In DNA form, the CDR3 reads TGTGCCAGCAGCTTAAGGAGCCCGGGGGAAGAGCAGTACTTC.

The V call is TRBV19, the J call TRBJ1-4; 7 bases fit TRBD1. Germline V gives CDR1 LNHDA, CDR2 SQIVND (reference sequence). The V and J ends lost 4 bases and 6 bases, in that order; junction bases with no gene match: 11. The CDR3 length is 16 residues. The CDR3 bases are TGTGCCAGTAGTAACTCGAACAGGGGTCTAGATGAAAAACTGTTTTTT. It yields the protein CASSNSNRGLDEKLFF.

The chain carries TRBV2 and TRBJ2-1; 11 positions match TRBD1. CDR1 is SNHLY, CDR2 FYNNEI, per germline. V was clipped by 6 bases and J by 0 bases; unmatched bases: 10. The CDR3 contains 18 residues. In nucleotides, the CDR3 is TGTGCCAGCAGGGGACAGGGGGTAGGCGCGAGCTCCTACAATGAGCAGTTCTTC. This translates into CASRGQGVGASSYNEQFF.

This chain connects TRBV18 to TRBJ1-1; the D is unclear. This CDR3 spans 12 amino acids. Trimming took 4 bases from V and 5 from J, leaving 8 bases between them. Germline assignment: CDR1 KGHSH and CDR2 LQKENI. The DNA of the CDR3 is TGTGCCAGCTCACGTGGTGATACTGAAGCTTTCTTT. Protein product: CASSRGDTEAFF.

This chain uses TRBV5-1 with TRBJ2-1, with TRBD2 matching 7 bases. Unmatched junction bases numbered 9, after V lost 6 bases and J lost 0 bases. Germline values: CDR1 SGHRS, CDR2 YFSETQ. CDR3 length equals 16 residues. The CDR3 DNA is TGCGCCAGCATCGGGGGGACTGATAGCTCCTACAATGAGCAGTTCTTC. As protein: CASIGGTDSSYNEQFF.

V and J are TRBV7-9 and TRBJ2-7; TRBD1 matches at 9 bases. Germline V CDR1 and CDR2: SEHNR, FQNEAQ (reference sequence). This CDR3 has 17 residues. Trimming at V came to 5 bases and at J to 4 bases, leaving 15 bases not matched to a gene. The CDR3 DNA is TGTGCCAGCAGCCCATTCCTTTTGGGACAGGGTAGGTACGAGCAGTACTTC. The encoded protein is CASSPFLLGQGRYEQYF.

This chain joins TRBV7-9 and TRBJ2-2; D is uncertain. The CDR3 length is 13 residues. CDR1 and CDR2 (germline): SEHNR, FQNEAQ (reference sequence). The ends were cut back, 1 base at V and 4 bases at J, with 4 bases in the middle. The CDR3 is CASSLGFTGELFF. The CDR3, as DNA: TGTGCCAGCAGCTTAGGCTTCACCGGGGAGCTGTTTTTT. Full variable domain (remainder filled in from reference TRBV7-9 and TRBJ2-2): DTGVSQNPRHKITKRGQNVTFRCDPISEHNRLYWYRQTLGQGPEFLTYFQNEAQLEKSRLLSDRFSAERPKGSFSTLEIQRTEQGDSAMYLCASSLGFTGELFFGEGSRLTVL.

The rearrangement links TRBV21-1 to TRBJ1-3. TRBV21-1 is a documented pseudogene. This CDR3 contains 15 residues. The chain's CDR3 is CASSKFRGNGNTIYF. DNA of the CDR3: TGTGCCAGCAGCAAATTTCGGGGTAACGGGAACACCATATATTTT.

The CDR3 DNA is TGCAGCGTTGGGGAGGGGTCGTATCAGCCCCAGCATTTT. Translated, it gives CSVGEGSYQPQHF. This chain joins TRBV29-1 and TRBJ1-5, with D possibly matching TRBD1 (5 bases). The CDR3 totals 13 residues. Trimming took 4 bases from V and 5 from J, leaving 12 bases between them. Germline V lookup: CDR1 SQVTM, CDR2 ANQGSEA.

The genes are TRBV7-3 and TRBJ2-3; TRBD1 matches at 10 bases. Germline V gene sequence: CDR1 SGHTA, CDR2 FQGTGA. This CDR3 region has 16 residues. The J segment lost 4 bases and the V segment lost 2 bases, leaving 6 bases of the junction unmatched. CDR3: CASSLAPGQGPDTQYF. CDR3 nucleotide sequence: TGTGCCAGCAGCTTAGCCCCGGGACAGGGGCCAGATACGCAGTATTTT.

The chain uses TRBV7-3 and TRBJ2-1, with D tentatively TRBD1 (5 bases). Germline V gene lookup returns CDR1 SGHTA and CDR2 FQGTGA. Trimming took 1 base from V and 0 from J, leaving 10 bases between them. The CDR3 has 16 amino acids. This CDR3 is CASSLRGGSSYNEQFF. The CDR3 DNA sequence: TGTGCCAGCAGCTTAAGGGGCGGCAGCTCCTACAATGAGCAGTTCTTC.

This clone was seen a handful of times. The chain joins TRBV5-4 to TRBJ2-1; D not certain. CDR1 is SGHNT and CDR2 is YYREEE in the germline V gene (reference sequence). This CDR3 contains 12 residues. V lost 3 bases and J 7 bases, leaving 8 bases between the germline ends. The CDR3 region is CASSSSGNEQFF. CDR3 DNA: TGTGCCAGCAGCTCGAGTGGGAATGAGCAGTTCTTC.

The J gene is TRBJ1-6, the V gene TRBV7-9; D ambiguous. The CDR3 has 17 amino acids. Germline values: CDR1 SEHNR, CDR2 FQNEAQ (reference sequence). V gave up 1 base and J gave up 5 bases, with 15 bases separating them. The DNA of the CDR3 is TGTGCCAGCAGCTTAGATTCAGTGGCAGTTAATAATTCACCCCTCCACTTT. It is translated as CASSLDSVAVNNSPLHF. Combining the CDR3 with reference TRBV7-9 and TRBJ1-6 gives the whole variable domain DTGVSQNPRHKITKRGQNVTFRCDPISEHNRLYWYRQTLGQGPEFLTYFQNEAQLEKSRLLSDRFSAERPKGSFSTLEIQRTEQGDSAMYLCASSLDSVAVNNSPLHFGNGTRLTVT.

CDR3 sequence reads: CASSFSLTDTQYF. The CDR3 nucleotides read TGTGCCAGCAGCTTTTCTCTCACAGATACGCAGTATTTT. The chain carries TRBV11-2 and TRBJ2-3; D call uncertain. V was clipped by 3 bases and J by 2 bases, with 6 bases between them. Per germline, CDR1 SGHAT and CDR2 FQNNGV. The CDR3 sequence is 13 residues long.

This chain uses TRBV5-8 with TRBJ2-3; 11 bases agree with TRBD2. The length of the CDR3 is 16 residues. Trimming at V came to 4 bases and at J to 2 bases, leaving 6 bases not matched to a gene. CDR1 and CDR2 from the germline V gene are SGHTS and YDEGEE. CDR3 sequence (DNA): TGTGCCAGCAGCCGGGGTAGCGGGGGGGTCACAGATACGCAGTATTTT. Translating it yields CASSRGSGGVTDTQYF.